What follows are 6 T cell receptor beta chains derived from one specimen sequenced in a study of control samples from healthy donors and cancer patients. The repertoire was sequenced with immunoSEQ multiplex PCR; TCRdb's copy has only in-frame clones and lacks some. The profile covers 150,000 or so clones, with just under 95% appearing a single time and approximately 4% taken by the ten largest. The specimen was blood. These receptors all come from a woman aged 60 to 75 in good health.

This rearrangement joins TRBV2 to TRBJ1-2; D is uncertain. The germline V and J ends were trimmed by 6 bases and 5 bases, with 4 bases remaining between them. CDR1 and CDR2 (germline): SNHLY, FYNNEI. The CDR3 has 10 amino acids. The DNA for the CDR3 is TGTGCCAGCAGACGATATGGCTACACCTTC. This codes for CASRRYGYTF.

The V call is TRBV6-5, the J call TRBJ1-5; 7 bases line up with TRBD1. Trimming took 6 bases from V and 1 from J; bases not matched to a gene: 6. The CDR3 runs to 15 residues. Germline lookup yields CDR1 MNHEY and CDR2 SVGAGI. CDR3 protein: CASRSTGLSNQPQHF. CDR3 coding DNA: TGTGCCAGCAGGTCGACAGGGCTAAGCAATCAGCCCCAGCATTTT.

This chain uses TRBV7-2 with TRBJ1-1; D ambiguous. Germline V gene sequence: CDR1 SGHTA, CDR2 FQGNSA. V lost 2 bases and J 2 bases, leaving 6 bases between the germline ends. The CDR3 loop spans 13 amino acids. This CDR3 reads CASSLFQNTEAFF. The CDR3 nucleotides are TGTGCCAGCAGCTTATTCCAAAACACTGAAGCTTTCTTT.

J is TRBJ2-3 and V is TRBV18; tentatively, D is TRBD1 (6 bases). V was shortened by 1 base and J by 4 bases, with 15 bases between the two germline ends. This CDR3 comprises 16 residues. Germline V gives CDR1 KGHSH, CDR2 LQKENI. For the CDR3, the DNA is TGTGCCAGCTCACCACTAGCACAGGGTTTGGCAGATACGCAGTATTTT. It encodes CASSPLAQGLADTQYF.

The V gene is TRBV19, the J gene TRBJ1-5; 7 bases are a match to TRBD1. The V segment lost 3 bases and the J segment 4 bases; nucleotides outside the gene matches: 9. CDR1 and CDR2 (germline): LNHDA, SQIVND (reference sequence). The CDR3 sequence is 16 residues long. CDR3 nucleotides: TGTGCCAGTAGTATCAGGTACAGGGGACAAAATCAGCCCCAGCATTTT. Encoded protein: CASSIRYRGQNQPQHF.

The CDR3: CASSLDRGPQHF. Written as DNA, the CDR3 is TGTGCCAGCAGCTTGGACCGGGGGCCCCAGCATTTT. The chain combines TRBV5-6 with TRBJ1-5; D gene unclear. Per the germline V gene, CDR1 is SGHDT and CDR2 is YYEEEE. CDR3 length: 12 residues. V was pared by 0 bases and J by 9 bases, with 7 bases between.